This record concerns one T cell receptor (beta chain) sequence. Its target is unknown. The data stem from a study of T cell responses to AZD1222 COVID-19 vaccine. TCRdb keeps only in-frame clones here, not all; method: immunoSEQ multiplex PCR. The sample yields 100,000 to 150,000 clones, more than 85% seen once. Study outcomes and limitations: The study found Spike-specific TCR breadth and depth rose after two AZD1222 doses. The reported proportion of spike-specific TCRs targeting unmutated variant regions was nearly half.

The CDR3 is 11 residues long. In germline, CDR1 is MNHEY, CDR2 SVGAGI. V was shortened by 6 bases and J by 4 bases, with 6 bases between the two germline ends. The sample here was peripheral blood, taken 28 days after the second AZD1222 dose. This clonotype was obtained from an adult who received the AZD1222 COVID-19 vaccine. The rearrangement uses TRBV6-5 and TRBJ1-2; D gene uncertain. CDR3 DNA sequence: TGTGCCAGCAGGTCCTCCTATGGCTACACCTTC. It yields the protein CASRSSYGYTF.